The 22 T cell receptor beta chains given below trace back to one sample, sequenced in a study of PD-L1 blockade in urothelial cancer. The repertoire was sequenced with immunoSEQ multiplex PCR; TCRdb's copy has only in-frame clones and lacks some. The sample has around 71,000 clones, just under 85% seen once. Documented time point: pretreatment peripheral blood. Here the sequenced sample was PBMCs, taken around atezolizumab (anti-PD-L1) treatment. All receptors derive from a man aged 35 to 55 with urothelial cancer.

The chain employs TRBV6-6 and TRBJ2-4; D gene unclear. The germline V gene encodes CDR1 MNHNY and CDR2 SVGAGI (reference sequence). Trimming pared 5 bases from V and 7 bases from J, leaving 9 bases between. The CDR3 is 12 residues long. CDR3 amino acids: CASSHQANIQYF. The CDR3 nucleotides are TGTGCCAGCAGTCACCAGGCGAACATTCAGTACTTC.

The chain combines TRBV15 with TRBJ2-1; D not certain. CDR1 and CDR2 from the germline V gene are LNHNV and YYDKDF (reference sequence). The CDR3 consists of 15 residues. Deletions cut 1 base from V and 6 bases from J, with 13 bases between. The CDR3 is CATSRGLTPGNEQFF. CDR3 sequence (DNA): TGTGCCACCAGCAGAGGCCTAACACCGGGCAATGAGCAGTTCTTC. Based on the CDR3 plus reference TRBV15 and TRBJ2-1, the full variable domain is DAMVIQNPRYQVTQFGKPVTLSCSQTLNHNVMYWYQQKSSQAPKLLFHYYDKDFNNEADTPDNFQSRRPNTSFCFLDIRSPGLGDTAMYLCATSRGLTPGNEQFFGPGTRLTVL.

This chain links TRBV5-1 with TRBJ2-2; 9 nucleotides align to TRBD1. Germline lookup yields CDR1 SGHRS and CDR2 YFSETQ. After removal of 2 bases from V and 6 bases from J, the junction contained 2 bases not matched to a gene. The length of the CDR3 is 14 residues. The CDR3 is CASSLQGASGELFF. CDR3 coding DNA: TGCGCCAGCAGCTTACAGGGGGCCTCCGGGGAGCTGTTTTTT.

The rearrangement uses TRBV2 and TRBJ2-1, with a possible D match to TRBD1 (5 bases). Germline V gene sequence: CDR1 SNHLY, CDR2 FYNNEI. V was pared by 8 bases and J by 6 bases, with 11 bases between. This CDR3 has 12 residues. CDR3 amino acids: CASLGAGNEQFF. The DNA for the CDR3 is TGTGCCAGCTTAGGGGCTGGCAATGAGCAGTTCTTC.

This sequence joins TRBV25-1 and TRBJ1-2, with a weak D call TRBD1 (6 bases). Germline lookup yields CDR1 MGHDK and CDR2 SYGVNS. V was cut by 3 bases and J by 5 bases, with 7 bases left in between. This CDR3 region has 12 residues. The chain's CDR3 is CASSDRGYGYTF. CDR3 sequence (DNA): TGTGCCAGCAGTGACAGGGGATATGGCTACACCTTC.

Here the CDR3 reads CASSLDSSYGYTF. CDR3 DNA sequence: TGCGCCAGCAGCTTGGACAGTAGCTATGGCTACACCTTC. V usage is TRBV5-1 and J usage is TRBJ1-2; D is unclear. Trimming cost V 0 bases and J 4 bases, with 7 bases left between them. The germline V gene has CDR1 SGHRS and CDR2 YFSETQ. The CDR3 totals 13 residues.

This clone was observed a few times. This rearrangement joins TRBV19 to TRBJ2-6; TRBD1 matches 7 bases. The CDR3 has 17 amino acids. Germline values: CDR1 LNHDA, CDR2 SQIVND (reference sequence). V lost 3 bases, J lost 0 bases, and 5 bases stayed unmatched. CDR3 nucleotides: TGTGCCAGTAGTATTCTGGGACAGCTCTCTGGGGCCAACGTCCTGACTTTC. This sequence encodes CASSILGQLSGANVLTF.

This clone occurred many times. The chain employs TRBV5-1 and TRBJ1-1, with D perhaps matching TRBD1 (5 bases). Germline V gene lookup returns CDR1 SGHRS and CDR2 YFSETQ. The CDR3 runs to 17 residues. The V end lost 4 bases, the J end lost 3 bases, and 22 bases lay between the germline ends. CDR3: CASSRIGGVGRHTEAFF. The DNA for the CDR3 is TGCGCCAGCAGCCGGATTGGGGGGGTAGGGCGACACACTGAAGCTTTCTTT.

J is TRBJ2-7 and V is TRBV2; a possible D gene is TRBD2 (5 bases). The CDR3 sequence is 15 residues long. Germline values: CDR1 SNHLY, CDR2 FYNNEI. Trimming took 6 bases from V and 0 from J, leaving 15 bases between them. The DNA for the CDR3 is TGTGCCAGCAGCCCCCAGCCGGGGAGCTCCTACGAGCAGTACTTC. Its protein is CASSPQPGSSYEQYF.

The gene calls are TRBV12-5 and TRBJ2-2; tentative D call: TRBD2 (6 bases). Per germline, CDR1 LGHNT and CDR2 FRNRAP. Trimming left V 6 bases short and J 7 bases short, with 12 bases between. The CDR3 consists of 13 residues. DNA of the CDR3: TGTGCTAGTGGGCGCGGGGTTATCGGGGAGCTGTTTTTT. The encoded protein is CASGRGVIGELFF.

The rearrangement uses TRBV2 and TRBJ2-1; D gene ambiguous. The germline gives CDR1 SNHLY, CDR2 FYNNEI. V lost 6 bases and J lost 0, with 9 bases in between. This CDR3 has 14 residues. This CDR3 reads CASRAASSYNEQFF. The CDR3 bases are TGTGCCAGCAGGGCTGCTTCCTCCTACAATGAGCAGTTCTTC.

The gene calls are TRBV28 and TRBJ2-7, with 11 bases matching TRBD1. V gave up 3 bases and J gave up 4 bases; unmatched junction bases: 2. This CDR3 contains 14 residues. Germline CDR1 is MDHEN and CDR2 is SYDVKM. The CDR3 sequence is CASSLDRGLYEQYF. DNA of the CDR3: TGTGCCAGCAGTTTGGACAGGGGGCTTTACGAGCAGTACTTC.

CDR3 sequence: CASRGLAGVPGELFF. Written as DNA, the CDR3 is TGTGCCAGCAGAGGACTAGCGGGAGTTCCCGGGGAGCTGTTTTTT. This chain connects TRBV2 to TRBJ2-2, with TRBD2 matching over 13 bases. This CDR3 comprises 15 residues. CDR1 SNHLY and CDR2 FYNNEI come from the germline V gene. V gave up 6 bases and J gave up 6 bases; unmatched junction bases: 4.

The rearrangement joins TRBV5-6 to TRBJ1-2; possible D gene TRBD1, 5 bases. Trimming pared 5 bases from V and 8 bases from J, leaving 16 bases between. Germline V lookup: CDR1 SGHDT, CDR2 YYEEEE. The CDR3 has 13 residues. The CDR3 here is CASSRPGDEGYTF. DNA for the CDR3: TGTGCCAGCAGTAGACCGGGGGATGAAGGCTACACCTTC.

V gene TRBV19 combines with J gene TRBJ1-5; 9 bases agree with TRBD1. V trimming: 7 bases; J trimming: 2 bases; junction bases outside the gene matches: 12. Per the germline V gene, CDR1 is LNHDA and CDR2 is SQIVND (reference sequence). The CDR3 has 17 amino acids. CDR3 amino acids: CASNTGTGRFGNQPQHF. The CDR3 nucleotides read TGTGCCAGTAATACGGGGACAGGGCGATTCGGCAATCAGCCCCAGCATTTT.

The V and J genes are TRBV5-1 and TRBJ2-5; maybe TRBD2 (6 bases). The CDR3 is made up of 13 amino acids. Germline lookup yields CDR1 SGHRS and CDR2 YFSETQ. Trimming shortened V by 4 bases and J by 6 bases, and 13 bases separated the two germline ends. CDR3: CASSIRLEQTQYF. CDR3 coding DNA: TGCGCCAGCAGCATTAGACTAGAGCAGACCCAGTACTTC.

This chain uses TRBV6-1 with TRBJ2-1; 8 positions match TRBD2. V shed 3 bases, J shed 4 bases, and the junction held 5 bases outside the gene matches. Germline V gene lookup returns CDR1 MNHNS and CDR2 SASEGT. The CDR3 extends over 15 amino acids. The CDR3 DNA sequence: TGTGCCAGCAGTGATCTGAGCGGGGGTTACAATGAGCAGTTCTTC. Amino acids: CASSDLSGGYNEQFF.

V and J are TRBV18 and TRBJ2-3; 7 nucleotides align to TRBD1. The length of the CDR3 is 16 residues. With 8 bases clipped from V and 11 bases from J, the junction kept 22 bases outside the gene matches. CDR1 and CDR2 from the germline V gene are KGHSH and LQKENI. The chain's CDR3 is CASLRGQPRSPSGQYF. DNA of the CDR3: TGTGCCAGCCTACGGGGACAGCCCAGATCCCCGTCTGGGCAGTATTTT. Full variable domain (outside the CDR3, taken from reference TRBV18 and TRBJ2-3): NAGVMQNPRHLVRRRGQEARLRCSPMKGHSHVYWYRQLPEEGLKFMVYLQKENIIDESGMPKERFSAEFPKEGPSILRIQQVVRGDSAAYFCASLRGQPRSPSGQYFGPGTRLTVL.

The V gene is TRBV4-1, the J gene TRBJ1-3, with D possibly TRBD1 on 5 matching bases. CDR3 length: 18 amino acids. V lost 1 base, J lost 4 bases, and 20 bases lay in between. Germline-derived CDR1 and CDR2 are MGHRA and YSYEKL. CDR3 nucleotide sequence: TGCGCCAGCAGCCAAGGGCGCCAAGTTGGGGCTTGGGGAAACACCATATATTTT. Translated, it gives CASSQGRQVGAWGNTIYF.

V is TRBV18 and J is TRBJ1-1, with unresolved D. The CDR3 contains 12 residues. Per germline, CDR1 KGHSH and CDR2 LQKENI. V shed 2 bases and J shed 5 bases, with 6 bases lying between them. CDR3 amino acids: CASSPAGTEAFF. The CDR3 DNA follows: TGTGCCAGCTCACCAGCGGGGACTGAAGCTTTCTTT.

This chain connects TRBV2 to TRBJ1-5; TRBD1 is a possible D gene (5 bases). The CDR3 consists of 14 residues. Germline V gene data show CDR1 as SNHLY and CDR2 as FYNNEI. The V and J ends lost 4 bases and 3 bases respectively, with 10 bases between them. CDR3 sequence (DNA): TGTGCCAGCAGTGTTTTACAGGCCAATCAGCCCCAGCATTTT. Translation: CASSVLQANQPQHF.

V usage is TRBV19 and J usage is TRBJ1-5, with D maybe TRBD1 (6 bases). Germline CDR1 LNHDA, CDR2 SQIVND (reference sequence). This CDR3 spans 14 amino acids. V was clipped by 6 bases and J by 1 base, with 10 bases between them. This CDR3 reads CASSPGQSNQPQHF. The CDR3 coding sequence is TGTGCCAGTAGCCCCGGACAGAGCAATCAGCCCCAGCATTTT.